The rows below give T cell receptor beta chains drawn from one sample of a study of PD-1 blockade in mismatch repair-deficient tumors. Data came from immunoSEQ multiplex PCR; TCRdb stores just in-frame clones and leaves some out. Among about 16,000 clones, roughly 84% were seen once, and the ten largest hold 15% to 20%. The specimen comprised PBMCs, sampled before pembrolizumab treatment. These receptors all come from an adult with mismatch repair-deficient cancer. The CDR3 runs from the conserved cysteine through the conserved F or W. D genes are given only for firm matches. Where a row states a size, it is once, few, many or the class of an expanded clone; other rows omit it.

TRBV12-1	TRBJ2-3	NA	NA	TGTGCCAGCGAGCGGTTTGGGGGCACAGATACGCAGTATTTT	CASERFGGTDTQYF
TRBV6-1	TRBJ1-4	NA	NA	TGTGCCAGCAGGGCCCCGGGAGGAAAACTGTTTTTT	CASRAPGGKLFF
TRBV12-5	TRBJ2-1	NA	NA	TGTGCTAGTGGCCTCTTTTACAATGAGCAGTTCTTC	CASGLFYNEQFF
TRBV7-8	TRBJ2-7	TRBD2	NA	TGTGCCAGCAGCGCGGCTAGCGGGACCTACGAGCAGTACTTC	CASSAASGTYEQYF
TRBV6-6	TRBJ1-4	NA	NA	TGTGCCAGCAGTTGGGGAAAAGCGGCAACTAATGAAAAACTGTTTTTT	CASSWGKAATNEKLFF
TRBV18	TRBJ2-7	NA	NA	TGTGCCAGCTCACCAAGTGGACAGACCTACGAGCAGTACTTC	CASSPSGQTYEQYF
TRBV6-5	TRBJ2-7	TRBD2	NA	TGTGCCAGCAGTTACACTAGCGGGAGTTACGAGCAGTACTTC	CASSYTSGSYEQYF
TRBV7-7	TRBJ2-5	TRBD2	NA	TGTGCTAGCAGCTCCACTAGCGTAGAGACCCAGTACTTC	CASSSTSVETQYF
TRBV5-1	TRBJ2-4	TRBD2	NA	TGCGCCAGCAAAGAGCTCCTAGCGGGAGCCAAAAACATTCAGTACTTC	CASKELLAGAKNIQYF
TRBV6-4	TRBJ2-3	TRBD2	NA	TGTGCCAGCAGTGACGAAGCGGGAGGGTCCACAGATACGCAGTATTTT	CASSDEAGGSTDTQYF
TRBV2	TRBJ2-3	NA	NA	TGTGCCAGCAAGATCGGATCTAGTACAGATACGCAGTATTTT	CASKIGSSTDTQYF
TRBV27	TRBJ2-7	TRBD1	few	TGTGCCAGCGGTCTGACAGGGAACGGTGTAAACGAGCAGTACTTC	CASGLTGNGVNEQYF
TRBV11-1	TRBJ1-1	TRBD1	once	TGTGCCAGCAGCCCCGACAGGGTCGTCACTGAAGCTTTCTTT	CASSPDRVVTEAFF
TRBV7-8	TRBJ2-5	NA	NA	TGTGCCAGCAGCCCTCAGGGGGGGGAGACCCAGTACTTC	CASSPQGGETQYF
TRBV19	TRBJ2-1	TRBD1	NA	TGTGCCAGTAGTTTTCAGACAGGGGTGGGTAGGAGGAATGAGCAGTTCTTC	CASSFQTGVGRRNEQFF
TRBV28	TRBJ2-3	NA	NA	TGTGCCAGCAGTTTTCGGACTGTTGGGGAAACAGATACGCAGTATTTT	CASSFRTVGETDTQYF